The entry below describes one TCR beta chain. Its specificity is not known. Researchers ran the PCR with 60 Vbeta and 13 Jbeta primers. Data came from immunoSEQ multiplex PCR; TCRdb stores just in-frame clones and leaves some out. The sample holds some 130,000 clones; roughly 78% are singletons and the top ten take over 2%. The data stem from a study of cytomegalovirus exposure and HLA in healthy donors. Study-wide findings and caveats: With later analysis, a missense DCLRE1C variant became linked to TCR beta V- and J-gene trimming. According to an earlier analysis, most TCR beta V segments yielded productive rearrangements about 90% or about 30% of the time.

V was trimmed by 3 bases and J by 2 bases, leaving 11 bases between them. The CDR3 is 14 residues long. The germline CDR1 and CDR2 sequences are LNHDA and SQIVND (reference sequence). The rearrangement uses TRBV19 and TRBJ2-7, with a possible D match to TRBD2 (5 bases). This TCR was sampled from a man under 40 in good health and CMV-seronegative. Sequencing was performed on PBMCs. The CDR3 coding sequence is TGTGCCAGTAGTATGAGGGCAGATGCCTACGAGCAGTACTTC. Encoded protein: CASSMRADAYEQYF.